The rows below give T cell receptor beta chains drawn from one sample of a study of cytomegalovirus exposure and HLA in healthy donors. TCRdb's copy holds only in-frame clones and misses some; the assay was immunoSEQ multiplex PCR. The data show 150,000 to 200,000 clones, over 65% seen once. The source material was PBMCs. The receptor set was obtained from a woman aged 45-65 years in good health and CMV-seropositive. CDR3s include the opening cysteine and the closing phenylalanine or tryptophan. A D gene is named only where the DNA matches it firmly. The size of a clone is reported for some rows only, either as once, few or many, or as a class for expanded clones.

j_call: TRBJ1-6
v_call: TRBV5-1
d_call: NA
clone_size: NA
cdr3_nt: TGCGCCAGCAGCCCGGGTACGACAGGCAATTCACCCCTCCACTTT
cdr3_aa: CASSPGTTGNSPLHF

j_call: TRBJ1-5
v_call: TRBV6-6
d_call: TRBD1
clone_size: NA
cdr3_nt: TGTGCCAGCAGGTCGGACAGGGGCGGGAATCAGCCCCAGCATTTT
cdr3_aa: CASRSDRGGNQPQHF

j_call: TRBJ2-7
v_call: TRBV5-1
d_call: TRBD1
clone_size: NA
cdr3_nt: TGCGCCAGCAGCCTGACAGGGGCCTACGAGCAGTACTTC
cdr3_aa: CASSLTGAYEQYF

j_call: TRBJ1-4
v_call: TRBV19
d_call: NA
clone_size: few
cdr3_nt: TGTGCCAGTAGATCAGCACTACAGGGAACCTATGAAAAACTGTTTTTT
cdr3_aa: CASRSALQGTYEKLFF

j_call: TRBJ2-7
v_call: TRBV7-2
d_call: TRBD1
clone_size: NA
cdr3_nt: TGTGCCAGCAGCTACTCCGGGACAGGGCTCCACGAGCAGTACTTC
cdr3_aa: CASSYSGTGLHEQYF

j_call: TRBJ2-7
v_call: TRBV7-2
d_call: NA
clone_size: NA
cdr3_nt: TGTGCCAGCAGCTTAGTGGGTGCGGGGAGCTCCTACGAGCAGTACTTC
cdr3_aa: CASSLVGAGSSYEQYF

j_call: TRBJ2-2
v_call: TRBV20-1
d_call: NA
clone_size: NA
cdr3_nt: TGCAGTGCCCGACTCGCCGGGGAGCTGTTTTTT
cdr3_aa: CSARLAGELFF

j_call: TRBJ2-5
v_call: TRBV7-2
d_call: NA
clone_size: NA
cdr3_nt: TGTGCCAGCAGCTTATCTGGGTCAGGGTGGGTCGAGACCCAGTACTTC
cdr3_aa: CASSLSGSGWVETQYF

j_call: TRBJ2-3
v_call: TRBV28
d_call: TRBD1
clone_size: NA
cdr3_nt: TGTGCCAGCAGTCGTCCCCAGGGGGTGGGCACAGATACGCAGTATTTT
cdr3_aa: CASSRPQGVGTDTQYF

j_call: TRBJ1-2
v_call: TRBV14
d_call: NA
clone_size: NA
cdr3_nt: TGTGCCAGCAGCCAGGCGGGCCGCTATGGCTACACCTTC
cdr3_aa: CASSQAGRYGYTF

j_call: TRBJ1-1
v_call: TRBV9
d_call: NA
clone_size: NA
cdr3_nt: TGTGCCAGCAGCTCAGGGGTGGGTAAGAACACTGAAGCTTTCTTT
cdr3_aa: CASSSGVGKNTEAFF

j_call: TRBJ2-7
v_call: TRBV4-1
d_call: NA
clone_size: once
cdr3_nt: TGCGCCAGCAGCCAAGATAGGGCGGGAAACTACGAGCAGTACTTC
cdr3_aa: CASSQDRAGNYEQYF

j_call: TRBJ2-7
v_call: TRBV27
d_call: TRBD1
clone_size: NA
cdr3_nt: TGTGCCAGCAGCCCTACAGGGGAAGGTTACGAGCAGTACTTC
cdr3_aa: CASSPTGEGYEQYF

j_call: TRBJ2-2
v_call: TRBV7-8
d_call: NA
clone_size: NA
cdr3_nt: TGTGCCAGCAGCCCGCTTTCGGGGTCAAGTACCGGGGAGCTGTTTTTT
cdr3_aa: CASSPLSGSSTGELFF

j_call: TRBJ2-5
v_call: TRBV7-9
d_call: NA
clone_size: NA
cdr3_nt: TGTGCCAGCAGCTTAGATCCAGGGCCGGAGGAGACCCAGTACTTC
cdr3_aa: CASSLDPGPEETQYF

j_call: TRBJ1-2
v_call: TRBV7-2
d_call: TRBD1
clone_size: few
cdr3_nt: TGTGCCAGCAGCTCTCACCGCCGGGACAGCGGTGGCTACACCTTC
cdr3_aa: CASSSHRRDSGGYTF

j_call: TRBJ2-4
v_call: TRBV6-1
d_call: NA
clone_size: NA
cdr3_nt: TGTGCCAGCAGTGTTGCAGCAGGGGCCGACCTAGCCAAAAACATTCAGTACTTC
cdr3_aa: CASSVAAGADLAKNIQYF

j_call: TRBJ2-3
v_call: TRBV5-6
d_call: TRBD1
clone_size: NA
cdr3_nt: TGTGCCAGCAGCGACAGGGGGTTAGGCACAGATACGCAGTATTTT
cdr3_aa: CASSDRGLGTDTQYF

j_call: TRBJ1-6
v_call: TRBV18
d_call: NA
clone_size: NA
cdr3_nt: TGTGCCACAATCGTTCAGGGAGGAGTAGGTTCACCCCTCCACTTT
cdr3_aa: CATIVQGGVGSPLHF

j_call: TRBJ2-3
v_call: TRBV6-4
d_call: TRBD2
clone_size: NA
cdr3_nt: TGTGCCAGCAGTGAAGGAGCGGGGGGGGGTGATACGCAGTATTTT
cdr3_aa: CASSEGAGGGDTQYF

j_call: TRBJ2-7
v_call: TRBV4-1
d_call: TRBD1
clone_size: NA
cdr3_nt: TGCGCCAGCAGCCAGGGTCCGGGACAGGTCACGGGGCAGTACTTC
cdr3_aa: CASSQGPGQVTGQYF

j_call: TRBJ1-6
v_call: TRBV6-5
d_call: NA
clone_size: NA
cdr3_nt: TGTGCCAGCAGACAAAGCTCCTATAATTCACCCCTCCACTTT
cdr3_aa: CASRQSSYNSPLHF

j_call: TRBJ1-1
v_call: TRBV7-9
d_call: NA
clone_size: NA
cdr3_nt: TGTGCCAGCAGACGGCGGGACTCCGGGGAAGCTTTCTTT
cdr3_aa: CASRRRDSGEAFF

j_call: TRBJ1-1
v_call: TRBV7-3
d_call: NA
clone_size: NA
cdr3_nt: TGTGCCAGCAGCTTAGGAGGGTTGAACACTGAAGCTTTCTTT
cdr3_aa: CASSLGGLNTEAFF

j_call: TRBJ2-7
v_call: TRBV4-2
d_call: NA
clone_size: NA
cdr3_nt: TGTGCCAGCAGCCAAAAGCTCCTAGCTGGGTCTTACGCCTACGAGCAGTACTTC
cdr3_aa: CASSQKLLAGSYAYEQYF

j_call: TRBJ2-3
v_call: TRBV5-1
d_call: TRBD2
clone_size: NA
cdr3_nt: TGCGCCAGCAGAGGGAGGGGCAGTCTGGCAGATACGCAGTATTTT
cdr3_aa: CASRGRGSLADTQYF

j_call: TRBJ1-3
v_call: TRBV9
d_call: NA
clone_size: NA
cdr3_nt: TGTGCCACCGGGAACGGAAACACCATATATTTT
cdr3_aa: CATGNGNTIYF

j_call: TRBJ2-3
v_call: TRBV9
d_call: TRBD2
clone_size: NA
cdr3_nt: TGTGCCAGCAGCGTAGTAGCGGGGCTCACAGATACGCAGTATTTT
cdr3_aa: CASSVVAGLTDTQYF

j_call: TRBJ2-2
v_call: TRBV15
d_call: NA
clone_size: once
cdr3_nt: TGTGCCACCAGCAGAGGTATGCAGGCGAACACCGGGGAGCTGTTTTTT
cdr3_aa: CATSRGMQANTGELFF

j_call: TRBJ1-2
v_call: TRBV7-2
d_call: TRBD1
clone_size: NA
cdr3_nt: TGTGCCAGCACCCGACAGGGCTTCTATGGCTACACCTTC
cdr3_aa: CASTRQGFYGYTF

j_call: TRBJ2-7
v_call: TRBV4-1
d_call: NA
clone_size: once
cdr3_nt: TGCGCCAGCACCGACCCCCTCCCTGACAGTGTTCCATACGAGCAGTACTTC
cdr3_aa: CASTDPLPDSVPYEQYF

j_call: TRBJ2-6
v_call: TRBV29-1
d_call: NA
clone_size: NA
cdr3_nt: TGCAGCGTTGTTCTTTGGGGAGAGAGCTCTGGGGCCAACGTCCTGACTTTC
cdr3_aa: CSVVLWGESSGANVLTF

j_call: TRBJ1-4
v_call: TRBV7-8
d_call: TRBD1
clone_size: NA
cdr3_nt: TGTGCCAGCAGCACTACCATTACAGGGGGCTATACGGAAACTAATGAAAAACTGTTTTTT
cdr3_aa: CASSTTITGGYTETNEKLFF

j_call: TRBJ2-5
v_call: TRBV7-2
d_call: NA
clone_size: NA
cdr3_nt: TGTGCCAGCAGCTGGGACAATTGGGGGGGCGGGGAGACCCAGTACTTC
cdr3_aa: CASSWDNWGGGETQYF

j_call: TRBJ2-5
v_call: TRBV5-1
d_call: NA
clone_size: NA
cdr3_nt: TGCGCCAGCAGCTTGGGGACACAACAAGAGACCCAGTACTTC
cdr3_aa: CASSLGTQQETQYF

j_call: TRBJ2-5
v_call: TRBV5-1
d_call: NA
clone_size: NA
cdr3_nt: TGCGCCAGCAGCTTGGCCGGTCTCGAAGTGGAGACCCAGTACTTC
cdr3_aa: CASSLAGLEVETQYF

j_call: TRBJ1-2
v_call: TRBV29-1
d_call: TRBD1
clone_size: NA
cdr3_nt: TGCAGCGTTGACCGGGGCGTGAACCCGGGACAGGGGGACTATGGCTACACCTTC
cdr3_aa: CSVDRGVNPGQGDYGYTF

j_call: TRBJ1-6
v_call: TRBV27
d_call: TRBD1
clone_size: NA
cdr3_nt: TGTGCCAGCAGTCTAAGACAGGGGGCTTGGTCACCCCTCCACTTT
cdr3_aa: CASSLRQGAWSPLHF

j_call: TRBJ1-4
v_call: TRBV7-9
d_call: NA
clone_size: NA
cdr3_nt: TGTGCCAGCAGCTTAGCAGGGGCAACTAATGAAAAACTGTTTTTT
cdr3_aa: CASSLAGATNEKLFF

j_call: TRBJ2-1
v_call: TRBV7-9
d_call: NA
clone_size: few
cdr3_nt: TGTGCCAGCACTCCCTCGGAGATAGCGGCCTACAATGAGCAGTTCTTC
cdr3_aa: CASTPSEIAAYNEQFF

j_call: TRBJ2-1
v_call: TRBV6-5
d_call: NA
clone_size: few
cdr3_nt: TGTGCCAGCAGTTTCGGGAATGAGCAGTTCTTC
cdr3_aa: CASSFGNEQFF

j_call: TRBJ2-3
v_call: TRBV9
d_call: TRBD1
clone_size: NA
cdr3_nt: TGTGCCAGCAGCGGGGGACAGGGGGCCCTAAGCACAGATACGCAGTATTTT
cdr3_aa: CASSGGQGALSTDTQYF

j_call: TRBJ2-1
v_call: TRBV20-1
d_call: NA
clone_size: NA
cdr3_nt: TGCAGTGCTAATGCGGTCTATGAGCAGTTCTTC
cdr3_aa: CSANAVYEQFF

j_call: TRBJ1-1
v_call: TRBV25-1
d_call: NA
clone_size: NA
cdr3_nt: TGTGCCAGCAGTCAGACAGGCTTGAACACTGAAGCTTTCTTT
cdr3_aa: CASSQTGLNTEAFF

j_call: TRBJ1-4
v_call: TRBV4-3
d_call: NA
clone_size: NA
cdr3_nt: TGCGCCAGCAGCCAAGCCCCGGACAGCTCGAATGAAAAACTGTTTTTT
cdr3_aa: CASSQAPDSSNEKLFF

j_call: TRBJ2-6
v_call: TRBV4-2
d_call: NA
clone_size: NA
cdr3_nt: TGTGCCAGCAGCCCAGATCAGGGCTCTGGGGCCAACGTCCTGACTTTC
cdr3_aa: CASSPDQGSGANVLTF

j_call: TRBJ1-1
v_call: TRBV18
d_call: NA
clone_size: NA
cdr3_nt: TGTGCCAGCTCCGCCGGGGGGCATGGCACTGAAGCTTTCTTT
cdr3_aa: CASSAGGHGTEAFF

j_call: TRBJ2-2
v_call: TRBV19
d_call: TRBD1
clone_size: NA
cdr3_nt: TGTGCCAGTAGACCCTGGGGGACAGATAACACCGGGGAGCTGTTTTTT
cdr3_aa: CASRPWGTDNTGELFF

j_call: TRBJ2-5
v_call: TRBV2
d_call: NA
clone_size: once
cdr3_nt: TGTGCCAGCAGTAGGGACTTCCAAGAGACCCAGTACTTC
cdr3_aa: CASSRDFQETQYF

j_call: TRBJ1-3
v_call: TRBV5-4
d_call: TRBD1
clone_size: NA
cdr3_nt: TGTGCCAGCAGCGTGACAGGGGCTGGAAACACCATATATTTT
cdr3_aa: CASSVTGAGNTIYF

j_call: TRBJ1-1
v_call: TRBV9
d_call: NA
clone_size: NA
cdr3_nt: TGTGCCAGCAGCGCTAATGATCAGGGGAGCCGCACTGAAGCTTTCTTT
cdr3_aa: CASSANDQGSRTEAFF

j_call: TRBJ1-3
v_call: TRBV25-1
d_call: NA
clone_size: NA
cdr3_nt: TGTGCCAGCAGTGATGACACATTGAGAAACACCATATATTTT
cdr3_aa: CASSDDTLRNTIYF

j_call: TRBJ1-1
v_call: TRBV29-1
d_call: TRBD1
clone_size: NA
cdr3_nt: TGCAGCGTTGCACCGGGACAGGGAGGAGACACTGAAGCTTTCTTT
cdr3_aa: CSVAPGQGGDTEAFF